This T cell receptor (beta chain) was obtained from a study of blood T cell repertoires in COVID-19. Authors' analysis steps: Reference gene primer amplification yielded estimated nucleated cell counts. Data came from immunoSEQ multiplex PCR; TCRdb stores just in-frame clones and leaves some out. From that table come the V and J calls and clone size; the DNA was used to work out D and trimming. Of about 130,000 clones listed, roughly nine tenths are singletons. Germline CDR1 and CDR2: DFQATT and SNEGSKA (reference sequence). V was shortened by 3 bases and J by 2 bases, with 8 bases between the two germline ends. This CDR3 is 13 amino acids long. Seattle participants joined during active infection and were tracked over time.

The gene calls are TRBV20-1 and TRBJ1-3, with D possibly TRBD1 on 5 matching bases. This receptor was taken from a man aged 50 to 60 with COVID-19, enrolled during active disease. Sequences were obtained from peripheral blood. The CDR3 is CSASLGAGNTIYF. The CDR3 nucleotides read TGCAGTGCTAGTCTAGGGGCTGGAAACACCATATATTTT.